This TCR beta chain was documented in a study of T cell responses to AZD1222 COVID-19 vaccine. Overall study results and limits: Rises in breadth and depth of Spike-specific TCRs came after two AZD1222 doses.

Germline lookup yields CDR1 SGHRS and CDR2 YFSETQ. V dropped 0 bases and J dropped 5 bases, with 11 bases sitting between them. This CDR3 has 14 amino acids. Of note for this clone: Its cognate antigen is unknown.

Profiling relied on immunoSEQ multiplex PCR, and the TCRdb table lists in-frame clones only, not all of them. The repertoire has more than 150,000 clones, about nine tenths of them found once; the top ten carry over 8%. This specimen was peripheral blood, taken 28 days after the second AZD1222 dose. The chain joins TRBV5-1 to TRBJ1-1; D is ambiguous. This TCR came from an adult who received the AZD1222 COVID-19 vaccine. For the CDR3, the DNA is TGCGCCAGCAGCTTGGGGCCGGGGAGTACTGAAGCTTTCTTT. Protein product: CASSLGPGSTEAFF.